This T cell receptor (beta chain) originates from a study of shared clonotypes between healthy human individuals. Study-level information: Each donor had three CD4 naive, three CD4 memory, two CD8 naive and one CD8 memory plate. Points from the study as a whole: Of the naive CD4 clonotypes, about 5% were shared across a handful of donors. Few donors restricted represented genetic and exposure-history diversity.

Germline V gene sequence: CDR1 SGHTS, CDR2 YDEGEE. Trimming took 1 base from V and 7 from J, leaving 9 bases between them. The CDR3 has 12 amino acids. HIV-negative, healthy adults without recent acute infections or vaccinations were the donors. The protocol was immunoSEQ multiplex PCR, while the TCRdb copy is restricted to in-frame clones and leaves out a portion. The data show around 2.5 million clones, roughly 93% seen once. Concerning this clone itself: Its cognate antigen is unknown.

The clonotype was recovered from a man younger than 35 in good health. Some clones in this sample may be carry-over from other donors' samples. The sequencing sample was made of naive CD4+ T cells from PBMCs. The subset denotes: CD45RA+ positively selected. The chain has TRBV5-8 and TRBJ2-7; no clear D. The CDR3 loop is CASSLLGWEQYF. DNA of the CDR3: TGTGCCAGCAGCTTGTTGGGGTGGGAGCAGTACTTC.